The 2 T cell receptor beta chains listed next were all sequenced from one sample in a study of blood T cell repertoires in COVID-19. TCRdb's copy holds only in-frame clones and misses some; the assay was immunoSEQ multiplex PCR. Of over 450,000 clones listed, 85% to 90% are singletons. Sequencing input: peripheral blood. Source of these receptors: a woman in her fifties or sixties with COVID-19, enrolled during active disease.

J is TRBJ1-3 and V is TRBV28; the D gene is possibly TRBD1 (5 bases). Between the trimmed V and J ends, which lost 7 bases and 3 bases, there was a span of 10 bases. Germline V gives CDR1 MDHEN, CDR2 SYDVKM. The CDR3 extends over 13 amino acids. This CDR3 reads CASIRGGGNTIYF. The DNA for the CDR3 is TGTGCCAGCATCCGGGGGGGTGGAAACACCATATATTTT.

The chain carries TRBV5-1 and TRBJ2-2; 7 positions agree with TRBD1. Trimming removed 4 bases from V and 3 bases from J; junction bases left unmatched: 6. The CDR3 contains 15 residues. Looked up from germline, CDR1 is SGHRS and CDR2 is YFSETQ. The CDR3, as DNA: TGCGCCAGCAGCCCAGACAGGGCGCACACCGGGGAGCTGTTTTTT. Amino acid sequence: CASSPDRAHTGELFF.